These T cell receptor beta chains were read from a single sample in a study of blood T cell repertoires in COVID-19. Profiling relied on immunoSEQ multiplex PCR, and the TCRdb table lists in-frame clones only, not all of them. The sample lists more than 110,000 clones; around 89% were seen once. Material for sequencing was peripheral blood. These receptors were taken from a man aged 55 to 69 with active or convalescent COVID-19. Both conserved end residues are part of each CDR3. Each record gives: clone size, V gene, J gene, CDR3 protein. Only part of the rows carry a size: once, few, many, or a class if the clone is expanded.

.	TRBV7-9	TRBJ2-7	CASSLSYEQYF
.	TRBV7-6	TRBJ2-1	CASSLAGGSNEQFF
.	TRBV24-1	TRBJ1-2	CATSAPGNYGYTF
.	TRBV4-3	TRBJ2-3	CASSTGTFRTDTQYF
.	TRBV30	TRBJ2-6	CAWSVRLGSGANVLTF
.	TRBV5-1	TRBJ1-1	CASSLGQILNTEAFF
.	TRBV3-1/TRBV3-2	TRBJ1-2	CASSQGETAYGYTF
.	TRBV27	TRBJ2-3	CASSSGQGARWDTQYF
.	TRBV4-3	TRBJ1-4	CASSLARTGTQATNEKLFF
once	TRBV4-3	TRBJ2-1	CASSQDSGSSYNEQFF
.	TRBV4-2	TRBJ2-2	CASSQDLSGTHTGELFF
.	TRBV5-1	TRBJ1-6	CASSLGPFYNSPLHF
once	TRBV30	TRBJ2-7	CAWHPGQGLYEQYF
.	TRBV5-4	TRBJ1-2	CASSLGGGSGAYGYTF
.	TRBV7-9	TRBJ2-5	CASSSISGSETQYF
.	TRBV30	TRBJ1-3	CAWSRGKLSGNTIYF
once	TRBV3-1/TRBV3-2	TRBJ2-5	CASSQTGTSERKTQYF
few	TRBV7-8	TRBJ2-2	CASTPDSGVPTGELFF
.	TRBV30	TRBJ2-7	CAWSPGYEQYF
.	TRBV20-1	TRBJ1-2	CSGSANYGYTF
.	TRBV3-1/TRBV3-2	TRBJ1-3	CASSQPSTSSGNTIYF
.	TRBV12-3/TRBV12-4	TRBJ2-5	CASSLGGLETQYF
.	TRBV2	TRBJ2-7	CASSEGAGVGARAF
.	TRBV4-1	TRBJ2-5	CASSQGQSGTQYF
.	TRBV18	TRBJ1-5	CASSPAGGGNQPQHF
once	TRBV5-4	TRBJ2-7	CASSFDRSHEQYF
.	TRBV7-6	TRBJ2-1	CASSTEPREEQFF
.	TRBV5-4	TRBJ2-3	CASSLDLASADTQYF
.	TRBV6-6	TRBJ2-1	CASSLSGTGPNNEQFF
.	TRBV28	TRBJ1-1	CASREIGRGQNTEAFF
once	TRBV20-1	TRBJ2-7	CSAPGQPEQYF
.	TRBV29-1	TRBJ2-7	CSVETDRNYEQYF
.	TRBV6-2/TRBV6-3	TRBJ2-7	CASSYLATGVRYEQYF
.	TRBV6-5	TRBJ2-7	CAGGDGDTYEQYF
.	TRBV9	TRBJ2-5	CASSVGLAGVGETQYF
.	TRBV7-2	TRBJ1-3	CASSLGGLDSGNTIYF
.	TRBV9	TRBJ2-7	CASSDPGQTNF
.	TRBV2	TRBJ1-2	CAITPTTGVGYTF
once	TRBV2	TRBJ2-3	CASSEQGADTQYF
.	TRBV28	TRBJ2-7	CASSPPSGQVAYEQYF
.	TRBV7-6	TRBJ2-4	CASSPGGGYKDIQYF
.	TRBV15	TRBJ1-2	CATSREGVTGGYGYTF